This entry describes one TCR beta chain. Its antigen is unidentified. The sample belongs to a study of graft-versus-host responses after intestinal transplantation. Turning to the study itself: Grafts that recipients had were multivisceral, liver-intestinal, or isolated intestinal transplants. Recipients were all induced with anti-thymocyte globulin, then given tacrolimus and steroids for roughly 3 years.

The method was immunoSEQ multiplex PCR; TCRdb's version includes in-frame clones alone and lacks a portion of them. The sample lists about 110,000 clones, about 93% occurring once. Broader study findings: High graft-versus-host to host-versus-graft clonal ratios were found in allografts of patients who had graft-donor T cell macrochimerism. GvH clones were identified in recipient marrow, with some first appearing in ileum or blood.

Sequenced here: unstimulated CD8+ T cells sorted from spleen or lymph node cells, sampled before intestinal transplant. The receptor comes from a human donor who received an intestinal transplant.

CDR3 residues: CASGYATANTEAFF. As DNA, the CDR3 is TGTGCCAGCGGCTATGCGACGGCGAACACTGAAGCTTTCTTT. The V and J genes are TRBV27 and TRBJ1-1; D is unclear. This CDR3 is 14 amino acids long. With 8 bases removed from V and 1 base from J, the gap between germline ends came to 14 bases. From germline, CDR1 is MNHEY and CDR2 SMNVEV (reference sequence).